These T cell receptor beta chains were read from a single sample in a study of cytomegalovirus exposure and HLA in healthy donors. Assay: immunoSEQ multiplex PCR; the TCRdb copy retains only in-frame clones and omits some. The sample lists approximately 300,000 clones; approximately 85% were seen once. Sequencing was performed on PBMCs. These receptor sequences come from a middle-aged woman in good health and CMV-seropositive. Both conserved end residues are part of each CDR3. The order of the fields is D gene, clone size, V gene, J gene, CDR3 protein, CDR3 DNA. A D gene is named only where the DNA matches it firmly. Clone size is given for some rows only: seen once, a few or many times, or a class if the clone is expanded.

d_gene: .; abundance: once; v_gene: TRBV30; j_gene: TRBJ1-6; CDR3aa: CAWSREAGLEGSPLHF; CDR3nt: TGTGCCTGGAGTCGGGAGGCAGGACTTGAGGGATCACCCCTCCACTTT
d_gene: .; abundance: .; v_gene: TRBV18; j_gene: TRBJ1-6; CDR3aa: CASSPGSGSPLHF; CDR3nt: TGTGCCAGCTCACCAGGGTCGGGTTCACCCCTCCACTTT
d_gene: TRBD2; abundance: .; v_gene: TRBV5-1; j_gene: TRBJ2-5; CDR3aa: CASRGLPRSRKREWGETQYF; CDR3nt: TGCGCCAGCAGAGGGCTACCGCGGAGTAGGAAGCGGGAGTGGGGAGAGACCCAGTACTTC
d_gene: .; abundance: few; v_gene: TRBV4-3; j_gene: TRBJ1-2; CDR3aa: CASSQDVRGTSYGYTF; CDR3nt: TGCGCCAGCAGCCAAGATGTACGAGGAACATCCTATGGCTACACCTTC
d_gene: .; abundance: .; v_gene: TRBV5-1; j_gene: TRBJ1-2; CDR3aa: CASSLGDNANYGYTF; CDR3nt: TGCGCCAGCAGCTTGGGGGACAACGCTAACTATGGCTACACCTTC
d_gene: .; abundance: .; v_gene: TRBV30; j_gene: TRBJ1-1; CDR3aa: CAFEKGGNTEAFF; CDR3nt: TGTGCCTTCGAGAAGGGAGGGAACACTGAAGCTTTCTTT
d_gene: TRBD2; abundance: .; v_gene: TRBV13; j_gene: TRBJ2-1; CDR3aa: CASRMKTHKLAGYNEQFF; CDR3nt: TGTGCCAGCAGGATGAAAACCCACAAACTAGCGGGATACAATGAGCAGTTCTTC
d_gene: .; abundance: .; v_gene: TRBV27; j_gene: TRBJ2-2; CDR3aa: CASSLDDERELFF; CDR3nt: TGTGCCAGCAGTTTAGATGATGAGAGGGAGCTGTTTTTT
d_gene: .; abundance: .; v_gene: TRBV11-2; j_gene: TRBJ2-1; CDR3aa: CASSLGGAMMDEQFF; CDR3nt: TGTGCCAGCAGCCTTGGGGGGGCGATGATGGATGAGCAGTTCTTC
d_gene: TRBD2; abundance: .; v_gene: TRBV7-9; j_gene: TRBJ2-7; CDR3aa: CASSRTGTIPLSYEQYF; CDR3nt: TGTGCCAGCAGCCGAACCGGGACTATACCTCTCTCCTACGAGCAGTACTTC
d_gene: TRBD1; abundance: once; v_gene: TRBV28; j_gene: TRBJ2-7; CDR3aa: CASSLDRVREQYF; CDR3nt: TGTGCCAGCAGCCTGGACAGGGTGCGCGAGCAGTACTTC
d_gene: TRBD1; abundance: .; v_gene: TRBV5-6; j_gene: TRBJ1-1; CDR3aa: CASSYFDRGNTEAFF; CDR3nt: TGTGCCAGCAGCTACTTTGACAGGGGGAACACTGAAGCTTTCTTT
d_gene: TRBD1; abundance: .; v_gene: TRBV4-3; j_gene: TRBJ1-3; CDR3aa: CASSQDRQGASGNTIYF; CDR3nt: TGCGCCAGCAGCCAAGATCGGCAGGGGGCCTCTGGAAACACCATATATTTT
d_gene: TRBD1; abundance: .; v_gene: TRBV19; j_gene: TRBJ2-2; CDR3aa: CASSIAGTVNTGELFF; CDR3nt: TGTGCCAGTAGTATAGCAGGGACAGTGAACACCGGGGAGCTGTTTTTT
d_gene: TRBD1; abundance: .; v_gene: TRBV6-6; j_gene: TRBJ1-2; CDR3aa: CASSSPGQLSGYTF; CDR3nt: TGTGCCAGCAGTTCCCCGGGACAGTTATCTGGCTACACCTTC
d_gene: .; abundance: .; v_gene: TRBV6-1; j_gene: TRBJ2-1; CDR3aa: CASSGSRGVTYNEQFF; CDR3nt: TGTGCCAGCAGTGGATCTAGAGGTGTGACCTACAATGAGCAGTTCTTC
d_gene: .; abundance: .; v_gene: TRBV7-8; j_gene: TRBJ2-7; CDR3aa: CASSARDTPYEQYF; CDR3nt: TGTGCCAGCAGTGCCCGGGACACCCCCTACGAGCAGTACTTC
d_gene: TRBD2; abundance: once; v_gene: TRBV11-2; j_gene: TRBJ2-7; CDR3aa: CASSLERTSGTGSYEQYF; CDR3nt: TGTGCCAGCAGCTTAGAACGTACTAGCGGGACTGGCTCCTACGAGCAGTACTTC
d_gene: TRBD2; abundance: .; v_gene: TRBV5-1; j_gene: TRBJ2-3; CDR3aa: CASSFSGSIPDTQYF; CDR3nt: TGCGCCAGCAGTTTTAGCGGGAGTATCCCAGATACGCAGTATTTT
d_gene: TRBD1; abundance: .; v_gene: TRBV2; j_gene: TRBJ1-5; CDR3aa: CASRIQGGNQPQHF; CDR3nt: TGTGCCAGCAGGATACAGGGGGGCAATCAGCCCCAGCATTTT
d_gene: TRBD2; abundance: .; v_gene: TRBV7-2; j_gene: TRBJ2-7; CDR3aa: CASSLALPSGRGFYEQYF; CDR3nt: TGTGCCAGCAGCTTAGCGCTGCCTAGCGGGAGGGGGTTCTACGAGCAGTACTTC
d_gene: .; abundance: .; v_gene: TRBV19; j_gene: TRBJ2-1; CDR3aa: CASTSGGQAYNEQFF; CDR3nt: TGTGCCAGTACCTCGGGGGGACAGGCCTACAATGAGCAGTTCTTC
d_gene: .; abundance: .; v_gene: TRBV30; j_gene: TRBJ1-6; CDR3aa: CACSVGGFNSPLHF; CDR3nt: TGTGCCTGTAGCGTTGGGGGGTTCAATTCACCCCTCCACTTT
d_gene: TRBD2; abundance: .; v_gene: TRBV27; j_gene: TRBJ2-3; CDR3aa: CASSPLGLAGVGGDTDTQYF; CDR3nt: TGTGCCAGCAGTCCCCTAGGACTAGCGGGAGTAGGAGGCGACACAGATACGCAGTATTTT
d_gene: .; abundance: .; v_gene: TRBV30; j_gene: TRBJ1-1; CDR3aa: CAWSVGDTEAFF; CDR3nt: TGTGCCTGGAGTGTCGGGGACACTGAAGCTTTCTTT
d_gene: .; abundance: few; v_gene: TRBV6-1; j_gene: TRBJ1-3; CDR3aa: CASASVVPGNTIYF; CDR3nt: TGTGCCAGCGCCAGTGTCGTACCTGGAAACACCATATATTTT
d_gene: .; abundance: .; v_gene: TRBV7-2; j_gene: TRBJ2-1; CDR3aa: CASTVVGSSYNEQFF; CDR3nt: TGTGCCAGCACCGTGGTAGGGAGCTCCTACAATGAGCAGTTCTTC
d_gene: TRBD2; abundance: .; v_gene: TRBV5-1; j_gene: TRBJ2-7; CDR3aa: CASSLVLAGGPYEQYF; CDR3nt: TGCGCCAGCAGCTTGGTTCTAGCGGGAGGGCCTTACGAGCAGTACTTC
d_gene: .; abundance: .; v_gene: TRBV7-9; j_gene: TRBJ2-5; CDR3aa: CASQGRQVRNQETQYF; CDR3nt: TGTGCCAGTCAGGGGAGACAGGTCAGGAACCAAGAGACCCAGTACTTC
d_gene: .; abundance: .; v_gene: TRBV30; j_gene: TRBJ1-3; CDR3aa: CAWSALTGLSGNTIYF; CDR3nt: TGTGCCTGGAGTGCCCTGACAGGCCTCTCTGGAAACACCATATATTTT
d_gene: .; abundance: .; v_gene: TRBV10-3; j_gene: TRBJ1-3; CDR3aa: CAIKGLNSGNTIYF; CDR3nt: TGTGCCATCAAGGGACTGAACTCTGGAAACACCATATATTTT
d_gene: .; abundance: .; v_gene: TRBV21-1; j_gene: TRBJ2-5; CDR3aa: CASSDDRGGQETQYF; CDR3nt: TGTGCCAGCAGCGACGACAGGGGTGGGCAAGAGACCCAGTACTTC
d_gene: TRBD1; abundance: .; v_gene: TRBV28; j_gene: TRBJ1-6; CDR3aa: CASNLLGQPPNSPLHF; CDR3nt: TGTGCCAGCAACCTCCTGGGACAGCCTCCTAATTCACCCCTCCACTTT
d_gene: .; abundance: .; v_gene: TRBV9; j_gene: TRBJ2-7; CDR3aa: CASSVKEGHGEQYF; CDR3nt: TGTGCCAGCAGCGTAAAAGAGGGTCATGGGGAGCAGTACTTC
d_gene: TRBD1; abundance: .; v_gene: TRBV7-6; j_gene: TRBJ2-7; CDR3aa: CASSSTGTGTYEQYF; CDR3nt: TGTGCCAGCAGCTCAACCGGGACAGGGACCTACGAGCAGTACTTC